Listed here are 20 T cell receptor beta chains from one sample, sequenced in a study of cytomegalovirus exposure and HLA in healthy donors. The PCR used 60 Vbeta and 13 Jbeta primers. Method: immunoSEQ multiplex PCR; TCRdb's copy keeps in-frame clones and lacks some. This table holds approximately 110,000 clones, 74% found once. Source material: PBMCs. These receptors were collected from a man aged 45-65 years in good health and CMV-seropositive.

The chain joins TRBV7-9 to TRBJ1-2; TRBD1 might be the D (5 bases). V was cut by 5 bases and J by 8 bases, with 12 bases left in between. CDR1 is SEHNR and CDR2 is FQNEAQ in the germline V gene (reference sequence). The CDR3 runs 12 residues. CDR3 sequence: CASSGYRLGYTF. Here the CDR3 DNA reads TGTGCCAGCAGCGGTTACAGGTTAGGCTACACCTTC.

This clone was observed a few times. The chain carries TRBV6-6 and TRBJ1-2; D is uncertain. The ends were cut back, 6 bases at V and 2 bases at J, with 10 bases in the middle. The CDR3 is 13 amino acids. Germline V gene lookup returns CDR1 MNHNY and CDR2 SVGAGI (reference sequence). The CDR3 DNA is TGTGCCAGCAGCGACTCCCGAAACTATGGCTACACCTTC. Amino acid sequence: CASSDSRNYGYTF.

The table lists this clone with a few counts. The gene calls are TRBV10-3 and TRBJ1-3; D is possibly TRBD1 (5 bases). This CDR3 comprises 14 residues. The V and J ends lost 6 bases and 4 bases respectively, with 13 bases between them. Germline V gene data show CDR1 as ENHRY and CDR2 as SYGVKD. The DNA for the CDR3 is TGTGCCATCAGGGATGGCAGGGCCGGAAACACCATATATTTT. It is translated as CAIRDGRAGNTIYF.

This CDR3 is CASRPGQGLTGEQYF. The CDR3 nucleotides read TGTGCCAGCAGGCCCGGACAGGGACTGACTGGCGAGCAGTACTTC. J is TRBJ2-7 and V is TRBV6-6; 8 nucleotides agree with TRBD1. From germline, CDR1 is MNHNY and CDR2 SVGAGI (reference sequence). Trimming took 6 bases from V and 6 from J; bases not matched to a gene: 13. The CDR3 totals 15 residues.

The chain is built from TRBV7-2 and TRBJ1-1; 9 nucleotides line up with TRBD1. Trimming cost V 5 bases and J 4 bases; bases outside gene matches: 5. The CDR3 is made up of 14 amino acids. CDR1 SGHTA and CDR2 FQGNSA come from the germline V gene. DNA for the CDR3: TGTGCCAGCAGCAAGGGACAGGGAGGCACTGAAGCTTTCTTT. Translation gives CASSKGQGGTEAFF.

The count of this clone is one. V is TRBV4-1 and J is TRBJ2-2; TRBD2 matches 8 bases. This CDR3 region has 16 residues. The trim removed 0 bases at V and 0 bases at J, leaving 0 bases unmatched. The germline CDR1 and CDR2 sequences are MGHRA and YSYEKL. The CDR3 DNA reads as TGCGCCAGCAGCCAAGAGGGACTAGCGAACACCGGGGAGCTGTTTTTT. Protein sequence: CASSQEGLANTGELFF.

This clone was counted a few times. The genes are TRBV10-3 and TRBJ2-7; D is possibly TRBD2 (6 bases). Germline CDR1 is ENHRY and CDR2 is SYGVKD. Trimming stripped 2 bases from V and 4 bases from J, with 18 bases between. The CDR3 sequence is 16 residues long. CDR3 in amino acids: CAISEGLADGGYEQYF. CDR3 DNA: TGTGCCATCAGTGAGGGATTAGCGGATGGCGGGTACGAGCAGTACTTC.

V usage is TRBV2 and J usage is TRBJ2-5; D remains unclear. Germline values: CDR1 SNHLY, CDR2 FYNNEI. Trimming pared 6 bases from V and 1 base from J, leaving 3 bases between. The CDR3 runs 11 residues. The chain's CDR3 is CASSFQETQYF. CDR3 nucleotides: TGTGCCAGCAGCTTCCAAGAGACCCAGTACTTC.

The chain has TRBV5-1 and TRBJ2-5; TRBD1 matches 8 bases. The CDR3 runs 14 residues. V lost 3 bases, J lost 0 bases, and 1 base stayed unmatched. In germline, CDR1 is SGHRS, CDR2 YFSETQ. The CDR3 loop is CASSSGQDQETQYF. The CDR3 coding sequence is TGCGCCAGCAGCTCGGGACAGGACCAAGAGACCCAGTACTTC.

This clone was seen once. The gene calls are TRBV7-9 and TRBJ2-1; 8 bases fit TRBD2. The CDR3 spans 16 residues. CDR1 and CDR2 (germline): SEHNR, FQNEAQ (reference sequence). The V gene end was trimmed by 5 bases and the J gene end by 1 base; junction bases not matched to a gene: 7. The CDR3 coding sequence is TGTGCCAGCAGCGCCTGGGCGGGAGGATCCTACAATGAGCAGTTCTTC. Translated: CASSAWAGGSYNEQFF.

This CDR3 is CASSVEQGSGNTIYF. The CDR3 DNA is TGTGCCAGCAGCGTAGAGCAGGGCTCTGGAAACACCATATATTTT. The chain links TRBV9 to TRBJ1-3; TRBD1 is a possible D gene (5 bases). This CDR3 comprises 15 residues. Germline-derived CDR1 and CDR2 are SGDLS and YYNGEE. The V gene lost 0 bases and the J gene lost 0 bases, with 7 bases spanning the gap.

CDR3 DNA sequence: TGCGCCAGCAGACCAAGGACAGGGGAAACCTACAATGAGCAGTTCTTC. As protein: CASRPRTGETYNEQFF. The genes are TRBV5-1 and TRBJ2-1, with 9 bases matching TRBD1. Germline V gene data show CDR1 as SGHRS and CDR2 as YFSETQ. The CDR3 has 16 residues. The V and J ends lost 5 bases and 2 bases, in that order; junction bases with no gene match: 8.

The chain combines TRBV19 with TRBJ2-7; D gene ambiguous. The V gene lost 1 base and the J gene lost 2 bases, with 12 bases spanning the gap. CDR1 and CDR2 from the germline V gene are LNHDA and SQIVND (reference sequence). The CDR3 covers 15 residues. The CDR3 DNA sequence: TGTGCCAGTAGTATAGGGGCAGGTCAGCCCTACGAGCAGTACTTC. This sequence encodes CASSIGAGQPYEQYF.

The chain employs TRBV9 and TRBJ2-5; 7 bases align to TRBD2. Germline values: CDR1 SGDLS, CDR2 YYNGEE. Germline trimming cut 1 base from V and 5 bases from J; bases unmatched to any gene: 8. This CDR3 is built from 15 residues. CDR3: CASSVTSAPRETQYF. DNA for the CDR3: TGTGCCAGCAGCGTAACTAGCGCCCCCCGGGAGACCCAGTACTTC.

This sequence joins TRBV9 and TRBJ1-1, with no clear D. V was clipped by 4 bases and J by 5 bases, with 21 bases between them. The CDR3 loop spans 16 amino acids. CDR1 and CDR2 (germline): SGDLS, YYNGEE. CDR3 amino acids: CASSRRQARAATEAFF. The CDR3 DNA reads as TGTGCCAGCAGCCGTCGGCAGGCGAGGGCTGCGACTGAAGCTTTCTTT.

This chain uses TRBV7-2 with TRBJ2-3; 7 nucleotides line up with TRBD2. Looked up from germline, CDR1 is SGHTA and CDR2 is FQGNSA. The CDR3 spans 19 residues. V lost 5 bases, J lost 2 bases, and 19 bases stayed unmatched. The CDR3 spells CASSGSRGTTGAITDTQYF. CDR3 nucleotides: TGTGCCAGCAGCGGTAGCCGGGGGACTACCGGAGCCATCACAGATACGCAGTATTTT.

This clone was seen a handful of times. This rearrangement joins TRBV4-1 to TRBJ1-1; no firm D call. Germline V gene data show CDR1 as MGHRA and CDR2 as YSYEKL. Trimming left V 1 base short and J 1 base short, with 19 bases between. The CDR3 spans 18 residues. CDR3 nucleotide sequence: TGCGCCAGCAGCCAAGGGCTTTTTCCTGCGGTTAGGAACACTGAAGCTTTCTTT. It translates to CASSQGLFPAVRNTEAFF.

The gene calls are TRBV5-1 and TRBJ1-2, with TRBD1 matching 9 bases. The junction had 7 bases not matched to a gene; V was cut back by 4 bases and J by 6 bases. The germline gives CDR1 SGHRS, CDR2 YFSETQ. This CDR3 contains 14 residues. The CDR3 here is CASSAWTGEDGYTF. The DNA of the CDR3 is TGCGCCAGCAGCGCCTGGACAGGGGAGGATGGCTACACCTTC.

V gene TRBV29-1 combines with J gene TRBJ2-7, with TRBD2 matching 7 bases. V dropped 8 bases and J dropped 6; count of bases not matched to a gene: 4. The germline V gene has CDR1 SQVTM and CDR2 ANQGSEA. The CDR3 is 10 residues long. Written as DNA, the CDR3 is TGCAGCCCGGGGGGTACCGAGCAGTACTTC. Amino acid sequence: CSPGGTEQYF.

The V gene is TRBV28, the J gene TRBJ1-2; 8 bases align to TRBD1. V was clipped by 4 bases and J by 4 bases; unmatched bases: 11. The CDR3 spans 16 residues. Germline lookup yields CDR1 MDHEN and CDR2 SYDVKM. CDR3 residues: CASSSGDRGATYGYTF. The CDR3 bases are TGTGCCAGCAGTTCGGGAGACAGGGGTGCAACCTATGGCTACACCTTC.